Each of the 18 T cell receptor beta chains below was sequenced from the same sample in a study of glioma-infiltrating T cells. Using RNA template, CDR3s of TCR alpha and beta were amplified with iRepertoire arm-PCR. TCRdb recomputed calls from the multiplex PCR reads with MiXCR, one row per CDR3 protein. The sample carries around 190,000 distinct CDR3 sequences, around 40% recorded once. Sequenced input: glioma tissue, nonneoplastic brain tissue, or PBMCs (not recorded which). These receptors originate from a human donor with low-grade glioma or glioblastoma, undergoing nonglioma brain surgery, or in good health (not recorded which).

On this clonotype: A clone one base away is much larger, so this may be a read error. The chain links TRBV7-2 to TRBJ2-3, with 10 nucleotides matching TRBD2. Per germline, CDR1 SGHTA and CDR2 FQGNSA. This CDR3 contains 16 residues. CDR3 amino acids: CASSLAPSGSTDTKYF. DNA of the CDR3: TGTGCCAGCAGCTTAGCCCCTAGCGGGAGCACAGATACGAAGTATTTT.

About this clonotype: This sequence may be a read error, since a much larger clone differs from it by one base. This chain joins TRBV28 and TRBJ1-2; D is perhaps TRBD1 (5 bases). The CDR3 loop spans 16 amino acids. Germline assignment: CDR1 MDHEN and CDR2 SYDVKM. The chain's CDR3 is CASSNPDSWGGYDYTF. Written as DNA, the CDR3 is TGTGCCAGCAGCAACCCCGACAGCTGGGGGGGATATGACTACACCTTC.

Note on this clonotype: Possible read error: a much larger clone is one base away. Since the CDR3 does not end with the conserved phenylalanine or tryptophan, this likely comes from a read error. V usage is TRBV20-1 and J usage is TRBJ1-1; 11 bases match TRBD1. Germline CDR1 DFQATT, CDR2 SNEGSKA (reference sequence). The CDR3 contains 17 residues. With 3 bases clipped from V and 1 base from J, the junction kept 10 bases outside the gene matches. The CDR3 spells CSASSGTGGWGNTEAFC. The CDR3 DNA is TGCAGTGCTAGTAGTGGGACAGGGGGTTGGGGGAACACTGAAGCTTTCTGT.

This clonotype was recorded only once. A much more abundant neighbour one base away suggests this may be a read error. This CDR3 reads CSDLNYGSETQYF. The CDR3, as DNA: TGCAGTGATTTAAACTACGGGTCGGAGACCCAGTACTTC. The rearrangement links TRBV20-1 to TRBJ2-5, with D uncertain. This CDR3 is built from 13 residues. Germline assignment: CDR1 DFQATT and CDR2 SNEGSKA (reference sequence). Trimming pared 7 bases from V and 5 bases from J, leaving 17 bases between.

This clonotype was counted ten times or more. This chain uses TRBV10-3 with TRBJ2-7, with 10 bases aligning to TRBD2. CDR3 length: 14 amino acids. Germline V CDR1 and CDR2: ENHRY, SYGVKD. V lost 4 bases to trimming and J lost 3 bases; unmatched junction nucleotides: 3. CDR3 nucleotides: TGTGCCATCAGTGCAGCGGGAGGGAACTACGAGCAGTACTTC. Translation gives CAISAAGGNYEQYF.

V gene TRBV7-2 combines with J gene TRBJ1-6; D not certain. The CDR3 totals 17 residues. V shed 4 bases and J shed 6 bases, with 19 bases lying between them. CDR1 and CDR2 (germline): SGHTA, FQGNSA. The CDR3 here is CASSSHPRTASNSPLHF. Here the CDR3 DNA reads TGTGCCAGCAGCTCCCACCCTCGGACGGCCTCTAATTCACCCCTCCACTTT.

This clonotype was seen ten or more times. The chain uses TRBV20-1 and TRBJ1-1, with D possibly TRBD1 on 6 matching bases. CDR1 is DFQATT, CDR2 SNEGSKA, per germline (reference sequence). The CDR3 loop spans 12 amino acids. Trimming shortened V by 5 bases and J by 1 base, and 8 bases separated the two germline ends. Written as DNA, the CDR3 is TGCAGTGCTGGACAGCCGAACACTGAAGCTTTCTTT. It codes for CSAGQPNTEAFF.

This clonotype was observed many times. V is TRBV7-9 and J is TRBJ2-5, with 7 positions matching TRBD2. The ends lost 0 bases at V and 2 bases at J; junction bases unmatched: 6. The CDR3 contains 16 residues. Germline CDR1 is SEHNR and CDR2 is FQNEAQ (reference sequence). The CDR3 coding sequence is TGTGCCAGCAGCTTAGCGACGGCTAGCGGTCAAGAGACCCAGTACTTC. It codes for CASSLATASGQETQYF.

The table lists this clonotype with many counts. This rearrangement joins TRBV6-1 to TRBJ2-1; D is ambiguous. The CDR3 extends over 15 amino acids. Germline CDR1 is MNHNS and CDR2 is SASEGT. Trimming left V 6 bases short and J 0 bases short, with 12 bases between. The CDR3 reads CASRSDRSSYNEQFF. The CDR3 nucleotides read TGTGCCAGCAGGTCGGACCGAAGCTCCTACAATGAGCAGTTCTTC.

This clonotype was detected many times. The chain uses TRBV20-1 and TRBJ2-1, with 7 nucleotides matching TRBD2. This CDR3 contains 14 residues. Germline CDR1 DFQATT, CDR2 SNEGSKA (reference sequence). V was pared by 6 bases and J by 5 bases, with 10 bases of the junction left unmatched. CDR3 residues: CSASPPSGDNEQFF. The CDR3 DNA follows: TGCAGTGCCTCACCCCCTAGCGGAGACAATGAGCAGTTCTTC.

This clonotype was detected many times. This rearrangement joins TRBV12-3 or TRBV12-4 to TRBJ1-1; possible D gene TRBD1, 5 bases. The CDR3 extends over 15 amino acids. The V end was cut by 4 bases, the J end by 0 bases, with 12 bases between. In nucleotides, the CDR3 is TGTGCCAGCAGTTCAGGGATTGGCATGAACACTGAAGCTTTCTTT. Translation: CASSSGIGMNTEAFF.

In its sample, this clonotype was seen a few times. The gene calls are TRBV3-1 and TRBJ2-7; D uncertain. Germline V gene lookup returns CDR1 LGHDT and CDR2 YNNKEL (reference sequence). Trimming stripped 4 bases from V and 3 bases from J, with 10 bases between. This CDR3 has 13 amino acids. CDR3 loop: CASSPYLGYEQYF. CDR3 nucleotide sequence: TGTGCCAGCAGCCCCTATTTGGGCTACGAGCAGTACTTC.

Notes on this clonotype: A much larger clone differs from this one at a single base, so this may be a read error. The chain employs TRBV28 and TRBJ2-7; TRBD2 agrees at 9 bases. Germline V gives CDR1 MDHEN, CDR2 SYDVKM. The CDR3 contains 15 residues. Here the CDR3 DNA reads TGTGCCGGCAGTTTACCGGGACTAGCCCTAAACGAGCAGTACTTC. It yields the protein CAGSLPGLALNEQYF.

With regard to this clonotype: Without the conserved terminal phenylalanine or tryptophan, this CDR3 likely stems from a read error. V is TRBV27 and J is TRBJ2-5; D might be TRBD2 (6 bases). CDR1 MNHEY and CDR2 SMNVEV come from the germline V gene (reference sequence). The length of the CDR3 is 13 residues. V was trimmed by 6 bases and J by 11 bases, leaving 19 bases between them. CDR3 protein: CASSHSQEGTQYL. The CDR3 nucleotides read TGTGCCAGCAGCCATTCCCAGGAGGGGACGCAGTACTTG.

This clonotype was recorded at least ten times. The rearrangement links TRBV20-1 to TRBJ2-2; tentatively, D is TRBD1 (6 bases). CDR1 and CDR2 from the germline V gene are DFQATT and SNEGSKA (reference sequence). With 0 bases removed from V and 5 bases from J, the gap between germline ends came to 16 bases. CDR3 length equals 16 residues. CDR3: CSARETPQGLTGELFF. CDR3 nucleotide sequence: TGCAGTGCTAGAGAAACACCCCAGGGGTTGACCGGGGAGCTGTTTTTT.

The chain has TRBV11-3 and TRBJ2-5; no firm D call. Per the germline V gene, CDR1 is SGHNT and CDR2 is YENEEA. The CDR3 has 13 residues. The V gene lost 7 bases and the J gene lost 11 bases, with 20 bases spanning the gap. The chain's CDR3 is CASTELTGGEQYF. The DNA for the CDR3 is TGTGCCAGCACCGAACTGACCGGCGGAGAGCAGTACTTC.

In the case of this clonotype: The final CDR3 position lacks the conserved phenylalanine or tryptophan, pointing to a likely read error. V gene TRBV5-5 combines with J gene TRBJ2-3; D unresolved. This CDR3 has 15 amino acids. Trimming took 4 bases from V and 0 from J, leaving 12 bases between them. In germline, CDR1 is SGHKS, CDR2 YYEKEE (reference sequence). Here the CDR3 DNA reads TGTGCCAGCAGCCAAGACCCTTCTAGCACAGATACGCAGTATTCT. Protein product: CASSQDPSSTDTQYS.

V gene TRBV2 combines with J gene TRBJ2-3; D is undetermined. The ends were cut back, 4 bases at V and 0 bases at J, with 5 bases in the middle. CDR1 is SNHLY, CDR2 FYNNEI, per germline. The CDR3 spans 13 residues. CDR3 sequence (DNA): TGTGCCAGCAGTGCGCAGAGCACAGATACGCAGTATTTT. Its protein is CASSAQSTDTQYF.